The 2 T cell receptor beta chains in this list originate from one sample, sequenced in a study of human T cells and chemical hapten exposure. TCRdb fed the RACE reads into MiXCR, producing one record per CDR3 protein. The table includes 45,000 or so distinct CDR3 sequences, 3.5% to 5% detected once. Time point noted: healthy volunteer bleed at 2 weeks. Extraction of total RNA was performed on unfractionated whole blood. The specimen sequenced was whole blood. The source of these receptors is a human donor in good health. Some clones in this sample may be carry-over from other donors' samples.

This clonotype was seen a few times. This chain connects TRBV11-2 to TRBJ2-5, with 8 nucleotides matching TRBD2. Germline V gives CDR1 SGHAT, CDR2 FQNNGV. The CDR3 runs to 14 residues. V trimming: 3 bases; J trimming: 4 bases; junction bases outside the gene matches: 4. The CDR3 spells CASSFVSGGETQYF. DNA of the CDR3: TGTGCCAGCAGCTTCGTCAGCGGGGGAGAGACCCAGTACTTC.

By share, this clonotype counts as medium-sized. The V gene is TRBV12-3 or TRBV12-4, the J gene TRBJ1-5; no clear D. Trimming pared 6 bases from V and 2 bases from J, leaving 8 bases between. The CDR3 has 13 residues. CDR3 sequence: CASRESGNQPQHF. CDR3 in DNA: TGTGCCAGCAGGGAATCTGGCAATCAGCCCCAGCATTTT.